These T cell receptor beta chains were read from a single sample in a study of blood T cell repertoires in COVID-19. The protocol was immunoSEQ multiplex PCR, while the TCRdb copy is restricted to in-frame clones and leaves out a portion. Found here are some 190,000 clones, approximately 85% of them singletons; the top ten hold about 10%. The sample consisted of peripheral blood. The receptors derive from a human donor with active or convalescent COVID-19. The donor label of this sample is uncertain. Each CDR3 is given with its conserved first and last residue. A D gene is named only where the DNA matches it firmly.

D gene	V gene	J gene	CDR3 DNA	CDR3 protein
TRBD1	TRBV11-2	TRBJ1-5	TGTGCCAGCAGCTCGACAGGGGGTAGGAATCAGCCCCAGCATTTT	CASSSTGGRNQPQHF
TRBD1	TRBV14	TRBJ1-1	TGTGCCAGCAGCCAGAACAGGGGGCGCGGGTCTTGGGAAGCTTTCTTT	CASSQNRGRGSWEAFF
TRBD1	TRBV24-1	TRBJ1-2	TGTGCCACCAGTGACCGCGGGACAGCCTATGGCTACACCTTC	CATSDRGTAYGYTF
-	TRBV7-9	TRBJ2-4	TGTGCCAGCAGCTCCGGAGAAAACATTCAGTACTTC	CASSSGENIQYF
TRBD1	TRBV5-4	TRBJ2-1	TGTGCCAGCAGCTTGGGAGGGGGCCACAATGAGCAGTTCTTC	CASSLGGGHNEQFF
-	TRBV28	TRBJ2-3	TGTGCCAGCAGTTTAAGCGGACCCCGCACAGATACGCAGTATTTT	CASSLSGPRTDTQYF
TRBD1	TRBV24-1	TRBJ2-1	TGTGCCACCAGTGGACTCATGTCCGGGACAGGGGACCGCGGGAGTTACAATGAGCAGTTCTTC	CATSGLMSGTGDRGSYNEQFF
-	TRBV6-2/TRBV6-3	TRBJ2-7	TGTGCCAGCAGTCGGACAGTCGGTCCCCCCTACGAGCAGTACTTC	CASSRTVGPPYEQYF
TRBD1	TRBV2	TRBJ1-2	TGTGCCAGCAGCGAGGGACAGCACTATGGCTACACCTTC	CASSEGQHYGYTF
-	TRBV7-9	TRBJ1-2	TGTGCCAGCAGCCGGGACACAAACTATGGCTACACCTTC	CASSRDTNYGYTF
-	TRBV6-6	TRBJ1-1	TGTGCCAGCAGTTATAGGGGATTGGTCACTGAAGCTTTCTTT	CASSYRGLVTEAFF